This TCR beta chain is from a study of T cell clonality in common variable immunodeficiency. Study results and caveats: The cause of increased CVID clonality remains unclear without subpopulation sequencing. Links between repertoire features and CVID complications were heterogeneity-limited. TCRbeta clonality was increased in CVID versus healthy controls.

Using immunoSEQ multiplex PCR, the repertoire was profiled, and TCRdb retains in-frame clones only, with some absent. The sample yields 35,000 to 50,000 clones, without any singletons. V dropped 2 bases and J dropped 2 bases, with 13 bases sitting between them. This CDR3 is built from 15 residues. In germline, CDR1 is GTSNPN, CDR2 SVGIG (reference sequence). This clone showed up many times. Its antigen remains unknown. The missing CDR3 end, 3 residues past where the read stops, is filled in from the germline J gene. Both groups were predominantly of Caucasian heritage. The chain recombines TRBV30 with TRBJ1-5, with D perhaps TRBD1 (6 bases). This TCR came from a person aged 18-69 years in good health. Sequenced material: peripheral blood mononuclear cells. CDR3 protein: CAWSQGGGGNQPQHF. CDR3 DNA, as far as it was read: TGTGCCTGGAGTCAAGGGGGGGGAGGCAATCAGCCC.